This T cell receptor (beta chain) was profiled in a study of vaccination effects on CD4 cells after COVID-19. Germline V gives CDR1 SGHNT, CDR2 YYREEE (reference sequence). V dropped 4 bases and J dropped 6; count of bases not matched to a gene: 6. This CDR3 has 14 residues. Repertoires were generated with immunoSEQ multiplex PCR, while TCRdb's copy carries only in-frame clones and drops some. The table records 24,000 or so clones, more than 65% of them present only once. Antigen-specific CD4+ T cells expanded by the ViraFEST assay with viral peptide pools were then sequenced. After around nine days in culture, the CD4+ T cells were isolated. Of the BNT162b2 and mRNA-1273 vaccines, participants received two doses of one or the other. The researchers cultured roughly 2.2 million PBMC per well with 7.5 to 10 IU/ml IL-2 and about 10 ug/ml peptides. This clone turned up a few times. What it binds is unknown.

Material: CD4+ T cells from PBMCs cultured with SARS-CoV-2 spike peptides, obtained after COVID-19 vaccination. This chain uses TRBV5-4 with TRBJ2-4, with 8 bases identical to TRBD1. This receptor was obtained from a human donor who received a COVID-19 vaccine. CDR3 residues: CASSTTDRANIQYF. The DNA for the CDR3 is TGTGCCAGCAGCACTACGGACAGGGCAAACATTCAGTACTTC.